These 32 T cell receptor beta chains share one sample of origin, sequenced in a study of blood T cells in healthy people across ages. Next came a second PCR, run for about 6 to 12 cycles, which used a sample-barcoded 5' primer along with a J-beta primer mix. MiXCR, run by TCRdb on the 5' RACE reads, gives a single entry per CDR3 protein. Found here are 1.5 million to 2 million distinct CDR3 sequences, around half of them singletons; the top ten hold approximately 2.1%. The source material was blood. The receptors derive from a woman between 35 and 50 years old in good health.

The genes are TRBV4-3 and TRBJ1-6, with 7 bases fitting TRBD1. CDR1 is LGHNA and CDR2 is YSLEER in the germline V gene. V lost 0 bases to trimming and J lost 8 bases; unmatched junction nucleotides: 7. The CDR3 is made up of 16 amino acids. CDR3 protein: CASSQDVAGGYSPLHF. The CDR3 coding sequence is TGCGCCAGCAGCCAAGATGTAGCAGGGGGTTATTCACCCCTCCACTTT.

The rearrangement links TRBV10-3 to TRBJ2-1; D is undetermined. V lost 2 bases, J lost 10 bases, and 12 bases lay in between. Germline V gene sequence: CDR1 ENHRY, CDR2 SYGVKD. The CDR3 is 13 amino acids. The CDR3 loop reads CAISERTAEEQFF. The CDR3 coding sequence is TGTGCCATCAGTGAGAGAACCGCAGAGGAGCAGTTCTTC.

The chain uses TRBV20-1 and TRBJ2-1, with a weak D call TRBD2 (6 bases). Germline V gene sequence: CDR1 DFQATT, CDR2 SNEGSKA (reference sequence). Deletions cut 0 bases from V and 12 bases from J, with 24 bases between. The CDR3 runs 16 residues. DNA for the CDR3: TGCAGTGCTAGAGATTGGCGGGACGGCGGCGTTTTTGTGCAGTTCTTC. It encodes CSARDWRDGGVFVQFF.

The V and J genes are TRBV5-1 and TRBJ2-1, with a tentative D call TRBD2 (6 bases). Trimming cost V 4 bases and J 6 bases, with 14 bases left between them. Germline CDR1 SGHRS, CDR2 YFSETQ. The CDR3 spans 14 residues. In nucleotides, the CDR3 is TGCGCCAGCAGCGGCTATCTACTAGCCAATGAGCAGTTCTTC. Amino acid sequence: CASSGYLLANEQFF.

V gene TRBV6-2 or TRBV6-3 combines with J gene TRBJ2-1; D is undetermined. Trimming pared 5 bases from V and 4 bases from J, leaving 15 bases between. CDR3 size: 15 residues. Germline assignment: CDR1 MNHEY and CDR2 SVGEGT. The CDR3 DNA is TGTGCCAGCAGTCCCTCGGCATCCCCTTACAATGAGCAGTTCTTC. Translation gives CASSPSASPYNEQFF.

The rearrangement joins TRBV6-2 or TRBV6-3 to TRBJ2-4; no firm D call. V lost 2 bases to trimming and J lost 12 bases, with 17 bases between them. The length of the CDR3 is 14 residues. Looked up from germline, CDR1 is MNHEY and CDR2 is SVGEGT. CDR3 sequence reads: CASSYPTTETDQYF. The CDR3 region has the DNA TGTGCCAGCAGTTACCCGACGACCGAGACGGATCAGTACTTC.

The V gene is TRBV25-1, the J gene TRBJ1-6, with D perhaps TRBD1 (5 bases). Per germline, CDR1 MGHDK and CDR2 SYGVNS. The CDR3 spans 14 residues. Trimming stripped 2 bases from V and 6 bases from J, with 8 bases between. For the CDR3, the DNA is TGTGCCAGCAGTGAACGTGGGGGTAATTCACCCCTCCACTTT. It is translated as CASSERGGNSPLHF.

The rearrangement links TRBV12-3 or TRBV12-4 to TRBJ2-3; 13 nucleotides line up with TRBD2. V shed 1 base, J shed 5 bases, and the junction held 6 bases outside the gene matches. This CDR3 is 17 amino acids long. The CDR3 sequence: CASSLGWTSGGEDTQYF. The CDR3 DNA follows: TGTGCCAGCAGTTTAGGGTGGACTAGCGGGGGCGAAGATACGCAGTATTTT.

There are many counts of this clonotype. The chain couples TRBV4-3 to TRBJ2-5, with D tentatively TRBD1 or TRBD2 (6 bases each). The V and J ends lost 3 bases and 5 bases respectively, with 19 bases between them. Germline CDR1 and CDR2: LGHNA and YSLEER. The CDR3 loop spans 16 amino acids. The CDR3 loop is CASSHGTERGMETQYF. The CDR3 DNA sequence: TGCGCCAGCAGCCATGGGACTGAGAGGGGGATGGAGACCCAGTACTTC.

The chain is built from TRBV18 and TRBJ1-2; TRBD1 is a possible D gene (6 bases). Trimming took off 3 bases at V and 2 bases at J, with 16 bases between the two ends. Germline V lookup: CDR1 KGHSH, CDR2 LQKENI. CDR3 length equals 16 residues. The DNA for the CDR3 is TGTGCCAGCTCACCTAGACAGACAGGATCAAACTATGGCTACACCTTC. Encoded protein: CASSPRQTGSNYGYTF. The whole variable domain, remainder taken from reference TRBV18 and TRBJ1-2, is NAGVMQNPRHLVRRRGQEARLRCSPMKGHSHVYWYRQLPEEGLKFMVYLQKENIIDESGMPKERFSAEFPKEGPSILRIQQVVRGDSAAYFCASSPRQTGSNYGYTFGSGTRLTVV.

V is TRBV20-1 and J is TRBJ2-5; 7 bases agree with TRBD2. This CDR3 contains 15 residues. Unmatched junction bases numbered 11, after V lost 6 bases and J lost 1 base. Germline V gives CDR1 DFQATT, CDR2 SNEGSKA (reference sequence). The CDR3 region has the DNA TGCAGTGCCCGGGACTACCGAACCCCCCAAGAGACCCAGTACTTC. Protein product: CSARDYRTPQETQYF.

This clonotype came up once. V usage is TRBV12-3 or TRBV12-4 and J usage is TRBJ1-2; D might be TRBD1 (6 bases). The V gene lost 3 bases and the J gene lost 5 bases, with 13 bases spanning the gap. The CDR3 is 14 residues long. CDR3 coding DNA: TGTGCCAGCAGTTTTTTTACAGGGTCGTATGGCTACACCTTC. Protein: CASSFFTGSYGYTF.

The chain is built from TRBV7-9 and TRBJ2-6; D is possibly TRBD1 (6 bases). Germline loops: CDR1 SEHNR, CDR2 FQNEAQ (reference sequence). CDR3 length equals 18 residues. Trimming pared 3 bases from V and 0 bases from J, leaving 15 bases between. CDR3 protein: CASSFPGQRHSGANVLTF. The CDR3 DNA reads TGTGCCAGCAGCTTTCCGGGACAACGACACTCTGGGGCCAACGTCCTGACTTTC.

This clonotype was found a few times. The gene calls are TRBV7-2 and TRBJ2-7, with a tentative D call TRBD2 (5 bases). Germline V lookup: CDR1 SGHTA, CDR2 FQGNSA. The CDR3 covers 13 residues. Trimming stripped 5 bases from V and 5 bases from J, with 13 bases between. The CDR3 is CASSLAAGDEQYF. CDR3 in DNA: TGTGCCAGCAGCCTGGCTGCGGGTGACGAGCAGTACTTC.

This clonotype showed up just a few times. V gene TRBV7-9 combines with J gene TRBJ1-2; D is unresolved. There are 17 residues in the CDR3. Germline CDR1 and CDR2: SEHNR and FQNEAQ (reference sequence). Deletions cut 3 bases from V and 5 bases from J, with 22 bases between. CDR3 region: CASSFAQSWQPLYGYTF. In nucleotides, the CDR3 is TGTGCCAGCAGCTTCGCCCAGAGTTGGCAGCCTCTTTATGGCTACACCTTC.

A single count supports this clonotype. The chain joins TRBV5-1 to TRBJ2-3; D gene unclear. V gave up 4 bases and J gave up 4 bases, with 16 bases separating them. In germline, CDR1 is SGHRS, CDR2 YFSETQ. The CDR3 sequence is 15 residues long. Here the CDR3 reads CASSPGRAHADTQYF. Here the CDR3 DNA reads TGCGCCAGCAGCCCTGGAAGGGCCCACGCAGATACGCAGTATTTT.

This clonotype appeared a single time. The chain is built from TRBV20-1 and TRBJ2-3; 12 nucleotides align to TRBD2. CDR1 is DFQATT, CDR2 SNEGSKA, per germline (reference sequence). The ends lost 2 bases at V and 4 bases at J; junction bases unmatched: 10. The CDR3 length is 17 residues. As DNA, the CDR3 is TGCAGTGCTAGAATACTAGCGGGGGGAAAACACCCAGATACGCAGTATTTT. It codes for CSARILAGGKHPDTQYF.

This chain uses TRBV5-1 with TRBJ1-2; a possible D gene is TRBD1 (6 bases). Germline CDR1 and CDR2: SGHRS and YFSETQ. This CDR3 comprises 13 residues. Between the trimmed V and J ends, which lost 4 bases and 4 bases, there was a span of 11 bases. Here the CDR3 reads CASSKDSTYGYTF. The CDR3 DNA follows: TGCGCCAGCAGCAAGGACAGCACCTATGGCTACACCTTC.

This clonotype was found a few times. The rearrangement uses TRBV6-1 and TRBJ2-7; D perhaps matches TRBD1 (6 bases). Germline loops: CDR1 MNHNS, CDR2 SASEGT. The CDR3 is 16 residues long. Trimming removed 2 bases from V and 0 bases from J, with 14 bases in between. CDR3 DNA sequence: TGTGCCAGCAGTGAACTATCTGGACAGAGCTCCTACGAGCAGTACTTC. Its translation: CASSELSGQSSYEQYF.

This clonotype appeared many times. The chain couples TRBV4-3 to TRBJ1-6; no definite D call. The V gene's germline CDR1 is LGHNA and CDR2 YSLEER. The CDR3 contains 15 residues. V lost 0 bases and J 7 bases, leaving 10 bases between the germline ends. The CDR3 sequence is CASSQDDMRNSPLHF. The CDR3 nucleotides read TGCGCCAGCAGCCAAGATGATATGCGGAATTCACCCCTCCACTTT.

This clonotype has a single count. The chain employs TRBV7-9 and TRBJ2-7, with D tentatively TRBD2 (5 bases). V was cut by 7 bases and J by 0 bases, with 13 bases left in between. This CDR3 spans 14 amino acids. Germline V CDR1 and CDR2: SEHNR, FQNEAQ (reference sequence). The CDR3 spells CASTGDFSSYEQYF. For the CDR3, the DNA is TGTGCCAGCACCGGGGATTTCAGCTCCTACGAGCAGTACTTC.

The genes are TRBV7-2 and TRBJ2-2, with TRBD2 matching over 11 bases. J lost 0 bases, V lost 1 base, and 4 bases had no gene match. CDR3 length: 18 residues. Germline assignment: CDR1 SGHTA and CDR2 FQGNSA. In DNA, the CDR3 is TGTGCCAGCAGCTTAGTACTAGCGGGGGCCGCGAACACCGGGGAGCTGTTTTTT. Protein sequence: CASSLVLAGAANTGELFF.

This clonotype has ten or more counts. A junction boundary mismatches the germline segment, possibly from a read error. CDR3 nucleotides: TGTGCTAGCAGCGCGTTTGTGGGGGGGGCAAAAGAGACCCAGTACTTC. This gives the protein CASSAFVGGAKETQYF. The rearrangement joins TRBV7-7 to TRBJ2-5, with D possibly matching TRBD2 (7 bases). From germline, CDR1 is SSHAT and CDR2 FNYEAQ (reference sequence). This CDR3 has 16 residues. Full variable domain (missing parts from reference TRBV7-7 and TRBJ2-5): GAGVSQSPRYKVTKRGQDVTLRCDPISSHATLYWYQQALGQGPEFLTYFNYEAQPDKSGLPSDRFSAERPEGSISTLTIQRTEQRDSAMYRCASSAFVGGAKETQYFGPGTRLLVL.

The chain links TRBV20-1 to TRBJ2-7; possibly TRBD1 for D (6 bases). The CDR3 runs to 13 residues. Trimming shortened V by 6 bases and J by 2 bases, and 14 bases separated the two germline ends. Germline V CDR1 and CDR2: DFQATT, SNEGSKA (reference sequence). The CDR3 reads CSATNRATYEQYF. The CDR3 DNA is TGCAGTGCCACGAACAGGGCAACCTACGAGCAGTACTTC.

This clonotype was counted a few times. V is TRBV9 and J is TRBJ2-4; D tentatively reads TRBD1 or TRBD2 (6 bases each). The CDR3 has 16 amino acids. V lost 4 bases and J lost 3, with 17 bases in between. Germline assignment: CDR1 SGDLS and CDR2 YYNGEE. CDR3 bases: TGTGCCAGCAGCTCGGGAGTGGGGGCTGGCAAAAACATTCAGTACTTC. Its translation: CASSSGVGAGKNIQYF.

CDR3 DNA sequence: TGCAGTGCTAGTAGGGGACAGGGTTTCCCTGAAGCTTTCTTT. Amino acid sequence: CSASRGQGFPEAFF. This sequence joins TRBV20-1 and TRBJ1-1; 9 positions agree with TRBD1. Per the germline V gene, CDR1 is DFQATT and CDR2 is SNEGSKA (reference sequence). Trimming at V came to 3 bases and at J to 6 bases, leaving 8 bases not matched to a gene. CDR3 size: 14 residues.

With regard to this clonotype: The junction differs from germline at one of its ends, possibly a read error. Here the CDR3 reads CTSSFQGYSYGHTF. The DNA for the CDR3 is TGTACCAGCAGCTTCCAGGGTTATTCCTATGGCCACACCTTC. The V and J genes are TRBV7-2 and TRBJ1-2; D perhaps matches TRBD1 (5 bases). The CDR3 consists of 14 residues. The germline V gene encodes CDR1 SGHTA and CDR2 FQGNSA.

The chain recombines TRBV6-2 or TRBV6-3 with TRBJ2-4; no clear D gene. Deletions cut 0 bases from V and 14 bases from J, with 20 bases between. The germline gives CDR1 MNHEY, CDR2 SVGEGT. The CDR3 has 15 amino acids. The CDR3, as DNA: TGTGCCAGCAGTTACTCGAGTCGTGTAAGGGAATCGAAGTACTTC. This codes for CASSYSSRVRESKYF.

The chain links TRBV6-2 or TRBV6-3 to TRBJ2-5, with D perhaps being TRBD1 or TRBD2 (5 bases each). Germline V gene data show CDR1 as MNHEY and CDR2 as SVGEGT. The CDR3 spans 12 residues. Trimming removed 6 bases at V and 11 bases at J, with 16 bases between. CDR3 bases: TGTGCCAGCAGCCTTTACTCATGGGGGCAGTACTTC. Translation: CASSLYSWGQYF.

The chain employs TRBV7-2 and TRBJ2-5; D perhaps matches TRBD2 (6 bases). Looked up from germline, CDR1 is SGHTA and CDR2 is FQGNSA. This CDR3 comprises 14 residues. Trimming pared 5 bases from V and 6 bases from J, leaving 16 bases between. DNA of the CDR3: TGTGCCAGCAGCCCGGGACTTAGCATGAAGACCCAGTACTTC. This codes for CASSPGLSMKTQYF. Complete variable domain (other parts from reference TRBV7-2 and TRBJ2-5): GAGVSQSPSNKVTEKGKDVELRCDPISGHTALYWYRQSLGQGLEFLIYFQGNSAPDKSGLPSDRFSAERTGGSVSTLTIQRTQQEDSAVYLCASSPGLSMKTQYFGPGTRLLVL.

J is TRBJ2-3 and V is TRBV12-5; D is perhaps TRBD2 (6 bases). Germline lookup yields CDR1 LGHNT and CDR2 FRNRAP. V lost 7 bases to trimming and J lost 1 base, with 15 bases between them. There are 15 residues in the CDR3. CDR3 region: CASAPSGFGTDTQYF. The CDR3 nucleotides are TGTGCTAGTGCCCCCAGCGGGTTCGGCACAGATACGCAGTATTTT.

This rearrangement joins TRBV6-2 or TRBV6-3 to TRBJ2-5, with D possibly matching TRBD2 (5 bases). Trimming stripped 6 bases from V and 5 bases from J, with 19 bases between. The CDR3 runs 15 residues. The germline CDR1 and CDR2 sequences are MNHEY and SVGEGT. The CDR3: CASSPIVGIFETQYF. CDR3 bases: TGTGCCAGCAGCCCCATAGTCGGGATTTTTGAGACCCAGTACTTC.